This is a list of T cell receptor beta chains from one sample in a study of patients and donors after allogeneic stem cell transplantation. One entry per CDR3 protein, called by TCRdb with MiXCR from the RT-PCR reads. Among 160,000 or so distinct CDR3 sequences listed, about a quarter were seen once. Sequenced sample: blood, either unsorted or a sorted T cell fraction (not recorded which). The source is a human donor who was either an allogeneic HSCT recipient or a stem cell or donor lymphocyte infusion donor (not recorded which). It is not recorded whose cells these are; they may come from a transplant donor. Both conserved end residues are part of each CDR3. Each record gives: J gene, V gene, D gene, CDR3 protein. The D gene is left open where the match is weak.

j_gene: TRBJ1-2; v_gene: TRBV6-5; d_gene: .; CDR3aa: CASKGARGQGYGYTF
j_gene: TRBJ2-7; v_gene: TRBV20-1; d_gene: .; CDR3aa: CSAGGNWDNGYEQYF
j_gene: TRBJ2-2; v_gene: TRBV20-1; d_gene: .; CDR3aa: CGWAGVNTGELFF
j_gene: TRBJ2-3; v_gene: TRBV20-1; d_gene: .; CDR3aa: CSARDIRTSGTDTQYF
j_gene: TRBJ2-1; v_gene: TRBV6-2/TRBV6-3; d_gene: .; CDR3aa: CASSYSRQYNEQFF
j_gene: TRBJ1-2; v_gene: TRBV20-1; d_gene: TRBD1; CDR3aa: CSVTTSQGAEGYTF
j_gene: TRBJ1-1; v_gene: TRBV5-6; d_gene: .; CDR3aa: CASSWGRGNTEAFF
j_gene: TRBJ1-6; v_gene: TRBV5-6; d_gene: .; CDR3aa: CASSLAGADSPLHF
j_gene: TRBJ2-4; v_gene: TRBV5-1; d_gene: TRBD1; CDR3aa: CASSPGTGGAWAGNIQYF
j_gene: TRBJ1-2; v_gene: TRBV20-1; d_gene: .; CDR3aa: CSARDLDGYTF
j_gene: TRBJ1-3; v_gene: TRBV10-3; d_gene: .; CDR3aa: CAISRDLGNTIYF
j_gene: TRBJ1-6; v_gene: TRBV30; d_gene: TRBD1; CDR3aa: CAWSADRGTGYSPLHF
j_gene: TRBJ1-2; v_gene: TRBV18; d_gene: .; CDR3aa: CASSHFSSYGYTF
j_gene: TRBJ2-2; v_gene: TRBV3-1; d_gene: .; CDR3aa: CASSRLFWTGELFF
j_gene: TRBJ2-5; v_gene: TRBV7-8; d_gene: .; CDR3aa: CASSLVGSSETQYF
j_gene: TRBJ1-3; v_gene: TRBV12-3/TRBV12-4; d_gene: .; CDR3aa: CASKWGNTIYF
j_gene: TRBJ2-7; v_gene: TRBV12-3/TRBV12-4; d_gene: .; CDR3aa: CASTGRGDNEQYF
j_gene: TRBJ1-2; v_gene: TRBV3-1; d_gene: .; CDR3aa: CASSQVFRGGGYGYTF